One sample yielded the 22 T cell receptor beta chains listed below, sequenced in a study of blood T cell repertoires in COVID-19. Assay used: immunoSEQ multiplex PCR; TCRdb lists only in-frame clones, some missing. The sample lists hundreds of thousands of clones, about nine tenths seen once, with roughly a tenth in the top ten. Material: PBMCs or T cells enriched from blood (not recorded which). These receptors were obtained from a woman in her 40s who had recovered from COVID-19.

Here the CDR3 reads CASSSPDRGNYNEQFF. The CDR3 bases are TGTGCCAGCAGTTCCCCGGACAGGGGGAATTACAATGAGCAGTTCTTC. V is TRBV6-2 or TRBV6-3 and J is TRBJ2-1; 10 bases map to TRBD1. CDR1 is MNHEY and CDR2 is SVGEGT in the germline V gene. This CDR3 spans 16 amino acids. V lost 4 bases, J lost 4 bases, and 7 bases stayed unmatched.

This clone occurred once. The V and J genes are TRBV29-1 and TRBJ1-1; D gene uncertain. This CDR3 has 10 residues. Germline V gives CDR1 SQVTM, CDR2 ANQGSEA. The V gene lost 6 bases and the J gene lost 13 bases, with 15 bases spanning the gap. The CDR3 sequence: CSVETPLVFF. CDR3 sequence (DNA): TGCAGCGTCGAAACACCCTTGGTTTTCTTT.

J is TRBJ1-2 and V is TRBV7-2; D not certain. V was trimmed by 3 bases and J by 4 bases, leaving 15 bases between them. CDR1 and CDR2 from the germline V gene are SGHTA and FQGNSA. CDR3 size: 15 residues. The CDR3 here is CASSFSLFGGYGYTF. In nucleotides, the CDR3 is TGTGCCAGCAGCTTTAGCCTGTTTGGAGGCTATGGCTACACCTTC.

J is TRBJ1-3 and V is TRBV5-4; D gene ambiguous. V gave up 0 bases and J gave up 4 bases, with 8 bases separating them. The germline CDR1 and CDR2 sequences are SGHNT and YYREEE (reference sequence). The CDR3 spans 14 residues. In nucleotides, the CDR3 is TGTGCCAGCAGCTTGGGAGGAGGGGGAAACACCATATATTTT. The encoded protein is CASSLGGGGNTIYF.

The V gene is TRBV11-2, the J gene TRBJ1-1; TRBD1 matches at 8 bases. Germline V gene sequence: CDR1 SGHAT, CDR2 FQNNGV. This CDR3 contains 14 residues. V lost 3 bases and J lost 4; bases outside the gene matches: 4. The CDR3 spells CASSLDREGTEAFF. The DNA of the CDR3 is TGTGCCAGCAGCTTGGACAGGGAGGGCACTGAAGCTTTCTTT.

V and J are TRBV11-2 and TRBJ2-7; D not certain. The CDR3 loop spans 15 amino acids. Germline loops: CDR1 SGHAT, CDR2 FQNNGV. Trimming pared 0 bases from V and 2 bases from J, leaving 11 bases between. CDR3 nucleotide sequence: TGTGCCAGCAGCTTAGACGGCGGCGCGACCTACGAGCAGTACTTC. Translation gives CASSLDGGATYEQYF.

The chain combines TRBV29-1 with TRBJ2-2, with TRBD1 matching over 7 bases. Germline CDR1 SQVTM, CDR2 ANQGSEA. The CDR3 covers 14 residues. The CDR3: CSVSTGTNTGELFF. The DNA of the CDR3 is TGCAGTGTGTCGACAGGGACGAACACCGGGGAGCTGTTTTTT.

The CDR3 bases are TGTGCCTGGAGAGGCAGGGATACAGATACGCAGTATTTT. Amino acid sequence: CAWRGRDTDTQYF. V is TRBV30 and J is TRBJ2-3, with a tentative D call TRBD1 (5 bases). The length of the CDR3 is 13 residues. Deletions cut 3 bases from V and 3 bases from J, with 10 bases between. Germline-derived CDR1 and CDR2 are GTSNPN and SVGIG (reference sequence).

CDR3 coding DNA: TGTGCTAGTGGTTTGGCGGGTCTTCTATACGAGCAGTACTTC. This sequence encodes CASGLAGLLYEQYF. The V gene is TRBV12-5, the J gene TRBJ2-7; no definite D call. This CDR3 is built from 14 residues. Per germline, CDR1 LGHNT and CDR2 FRNRAP. Trimming took off 1 base at V and 4 bases at J, with 11 bases between the two ends.

This chain joins TRBV18 and TRBJ2-2; TRBD2 is a possible D gene (6 bases). Per the germline V gene, CDR1 is KGHSH and CDR2 is LQKENI. The CDR3 runs 15 residues. Trimming left V 2 bases short and J 3 bases short, with 10 bases between. DNA of the CDR3: TGTGCCAGCTCACCAGTAGCGGACTACACCGGGGAGCTGTTTTTT. It yields the protein CASSPVADYTGELFF.

V and J are TRBV30 and TRBJ2-2, with 11 positions matching TRBD2. Per the germline V gene, CDR1 is GTSNPN and CDR2 is SVGIG (reference sequence). This CDR3 spans 13 amino acids. Trimming cost V 4 bases and J 8 bases; bases outside gene matches: 3. DNA of the CDR3: TGTGCCTGGACTAGCGGGGGGCCGGGGGAGCTGTTTTTT. It is translated as CAWTSGGPGELFF.

The genes are TRBV7-2 and TRBJ1-2; possibly TRBD1 for D (5 bases). Between the trimmed V and J ends, which lost 5 bases and 1 base, there was a span of 11 bases. The CDR3 length is 14 residues. Per the germline V gene, CDR1 is SGHTA and CDR2 is FQGNSA. This CDR3 reads CASSPGRGNYGYTF. The CDR3, as DNA: TGTGCCAGCAGCCCAGGGAGGGGTAACTATGGCTACACCTTC.

This sequence joins TRBV7-2 and TRBJ2-3; 8 bases are a match to TRBD2. CDR3 size: 19 residues. Germline V gene lookup returns CDR1 SGHTA and CDR2 FQGNSA. V shed 3 bases, J shed 3 bases, and the junction held 17 bases outside the gene matches. The CDR3 reads CASSFPSGSGGLATDTQYF. In DNA, the CDR3 is TGTGCCAGCAGCTTTCCCTCCGGAAGCGGGGGTCTTGCTACAGATACGCAGTATTTT.

The gene calls are TRBV19 and TRBJ1-2; D gene uncertain. CDR1 and CDR2 from the germline V gene are LNHDA and SQIVND (reference sequence). CDR3 size: 16 residues. The V gene lost 0 bases and the J gene lost 4 bases, with 15 bases spanning the gap. The CDR3 region is CASSIDGEGLTYGYTF. In nucleotides, the CDR3 is TGTGCCAGTAGTATAGATGGGGAGGGCCTAACCTATGGCTACACCTTC.

The chain is built from TRBV18 and TRBJ1-2; the match to TRBD1 covers 11 bases. CDR3 length: 16 residues. Germline V gene sequence: CDR1 KGHSH, CDR2 LQKENI. Losses at the gene ends were 3 bases for V and 4 bases for J; bases not matched to a gene: 7. This chain's CDR3 is CASSPGQGAIGYGYTF. DNA of the CDR3: TGTGCCAGCTCACCCGGACAGGGGGCTATAGGCTATGGCTACACCTTC.

This clone was counted between two and nine times. This rearrangement joins TRBV11-2 to TRBJ2-7, with 9 bases fitting TRBD2. The V segment lost 7 bases and the J segment 6 bases; nucleotides outside the gene matches: 7. Per germline, CDR1 SGHAT and CDR2 FQNNGV. CDR3 size: 13 residues. As DNA, the CDR3 is TGTGCCAGCACCCCGGGACTAGCTCTCGAGCAGTACTTC. It is translated as CASTPGLALEQYF.

There are a few counts of this clone. The CDR3 sequence: CASSVDQTDTQYF. DNA for the CDR3: TGTGCCAGCAGCGTAGACCAGACAGATACGCAGTATTTT. This sequence joins TRBV9 and TRBJ2-3; no reliable D call. The CDR3 has 13 residues. V gave up 0 bases and J gave up 3 bases, with 5 bases separating them. The V gene's germline CDR1 is SGDLS and CDR2 YYNGEE.

The CDR3, as DNA: TGTGCCAGCAGCTTATGGCAGGCCTACGAGCAGTACTTC. Its translation is CASSLWQAYEQYF. This chain joins TRBV7-2 and TRBJ2-7; D gene ambiguous. The V end was cut by 2 bases, the J end by 2 bases, with 7 bases between. CDR3 size: 13 residues. CDR1 and CDR2 from the germline V gene are SGHTA and FQGNSA.

In regard to this clone: This sample includes further DNA sequences coding for the same CDR3. The rearrangement links TRBV5-1 to TRBJ1-1; the D is unclear. The CDR3 is 13 residues long. Looked up from germline, CDR1 is SGHRS and CDR2 is YFSETQ. V lost 2 bases and J lost 3, with 8 bases in between. CDR3 region: CASSFGRDTEAFF. The CDR3 DNA sequence: TGCGCCAGCAGCTTCGGGCGGGACACTGAAGCTTTCTTT.

The V and J genes are TRBV4-2 and TRBJ2-7; D is unclear. Germline values: CDR1 LGHNA, CDR2 YNFKEQ. The CDR3 consists of 14 residues. The ends were cut back, 1 base at V and 5 bases at J, with 12 bases in the middle. The CDR3 DNA is TGTGCCAGCAGCCAAGTCCCTTACTCGGACGAGCAGTACTTC. This encodes CASSQVPYSDEQYF.

CDR3 DNA sequence: TGTGCCAGTAGTACGCGGGTGTTGTCTGGCCAAGAGACCCAGTACTTC. Translation: CASSTRVLSGQETQYF. The chain is built from TRBV19 and TRBJ2-5; D might be TRBD2 (5 bases). V was shortened by 4 bases and J by 1 base, with 16 bases between the two germline ends. The CDR3 extends over 16 amino acids. CDR1 and CDR2 (germline): LNHDA, SQIVND (reference sequence).

The V and J genes are TRBV28 and TRBJ1-4; 8 bases align to TRBD1. Germline V gene data show CDR1 as MDHEN and CDR2 as SYDVKM. The J segment lost 8 bases and the V segment lost 8 bases, leaving 4 bases of the junction unmatched. The CDR3 has 12 amino acids. DNA for the CDR3: TGTGCCAGCGGCAGGGGGCCGGAAAAACTGTTTTTT. It yields the protein CASGRGPEKLFF.